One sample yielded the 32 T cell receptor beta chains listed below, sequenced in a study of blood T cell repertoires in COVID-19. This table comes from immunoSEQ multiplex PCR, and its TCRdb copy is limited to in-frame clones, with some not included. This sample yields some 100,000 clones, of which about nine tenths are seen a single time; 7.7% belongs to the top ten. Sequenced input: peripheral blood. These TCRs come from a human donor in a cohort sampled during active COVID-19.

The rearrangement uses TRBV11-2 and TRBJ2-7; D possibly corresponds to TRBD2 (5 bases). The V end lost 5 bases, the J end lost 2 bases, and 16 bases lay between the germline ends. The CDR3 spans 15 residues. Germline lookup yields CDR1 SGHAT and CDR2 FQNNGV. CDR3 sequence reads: CASSLPGLPPYEQYF. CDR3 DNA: TGTGCCAGCAGCCTCCCGGGATTGCCACCCTACGAGCAGTACTTC. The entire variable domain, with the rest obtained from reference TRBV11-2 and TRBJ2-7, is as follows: EAGVAQSPRYKIIEKRQSVAFWCNPISGHATLYWYQQILGQGPKLLIQFQNNGVVDDSQLPKDRFSAERLKGVDSTLKIQPAKLEDSAVYLCASSLPGLPPYEQYFGPGTRLTVT.

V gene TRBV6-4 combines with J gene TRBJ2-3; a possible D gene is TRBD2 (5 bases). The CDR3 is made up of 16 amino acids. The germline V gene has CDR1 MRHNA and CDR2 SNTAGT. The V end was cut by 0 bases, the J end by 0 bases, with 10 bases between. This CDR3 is CASSDSRGGSTDTQYF. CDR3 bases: TGTGCCAGCAGTGACTCAAGAGGCGGGAGCACAGATACGCAGTATTTT.

The CDR3 loop is CASSADSHNYGYTF. The DNA of the CDR3 is TGTGCCAGCAGCGCAGACAGCCATAACTATGGCTACACCTTC. This chain uses TRBV3-1 (or the pseudogene TRBV3-2) with TRBJ1-2; tentatively, D is TRBD1 (5 bases). The germline V gene encodes CDR1 LGHDT and CDR2 YNNKEL (reference sequence). The CDR3 is made up of 14 amino acids. Trimming shortened V by 5 bases and J by 1 base, and 11 bases separated the two germline ends.

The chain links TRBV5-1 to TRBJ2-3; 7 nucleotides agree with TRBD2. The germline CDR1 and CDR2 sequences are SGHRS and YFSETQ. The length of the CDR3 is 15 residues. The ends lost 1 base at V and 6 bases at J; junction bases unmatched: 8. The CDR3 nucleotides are TGCGCCAGCAGCTTGAATGGCGGGAGAGGCGATACGCAGTATTTT. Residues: CASSLNGGRGDTQYF.

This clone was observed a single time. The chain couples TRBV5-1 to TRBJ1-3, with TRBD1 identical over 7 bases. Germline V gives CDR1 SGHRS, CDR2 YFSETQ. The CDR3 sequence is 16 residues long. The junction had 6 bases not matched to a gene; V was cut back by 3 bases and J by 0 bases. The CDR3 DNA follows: TGCGCCAGCAGCTACACGGGACAGAGCTCTGGAAACACCATATATTTT. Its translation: CASSYTGQSSGNTIYF.

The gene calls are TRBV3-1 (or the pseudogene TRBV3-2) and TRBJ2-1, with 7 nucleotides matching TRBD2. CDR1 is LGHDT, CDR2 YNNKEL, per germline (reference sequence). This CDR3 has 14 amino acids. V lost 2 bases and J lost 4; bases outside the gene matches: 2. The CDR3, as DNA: TGTGCCAGCAGCCAAACTAGCGCGTACAATGAGCAGTTCTTC. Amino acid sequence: CASSQTSAYNEQFF.

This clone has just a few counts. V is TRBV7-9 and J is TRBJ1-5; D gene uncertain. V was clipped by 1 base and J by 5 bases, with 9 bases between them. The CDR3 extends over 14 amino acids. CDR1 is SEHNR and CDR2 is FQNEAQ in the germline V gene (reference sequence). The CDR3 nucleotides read TGTGCCAGCAGCTTAGAAGGAGGGTATCAGCCCCAGCATTTT. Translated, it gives CASSLEGGYQPQHF.

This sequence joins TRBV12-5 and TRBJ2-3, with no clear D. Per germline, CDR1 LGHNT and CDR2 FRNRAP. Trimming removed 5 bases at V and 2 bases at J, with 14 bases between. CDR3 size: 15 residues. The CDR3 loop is CASGPLGPHTDTQYF. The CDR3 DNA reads TGTGCTAGTGGTCCACTTGGGCCCCACACAGATACGCAGTATTTT.

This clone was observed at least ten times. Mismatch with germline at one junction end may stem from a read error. CDR3 amino acids: CASSEDRGGKTEAFF. In DNA form, the CDR3 reads TGTGCCAGCAGCGAAGACAGGGGTGGGAAGACTGAAGCTTTCTTT. The chain carries TRBV3-1 (or the pseudogene TRBV3-2) and TRBJ1-1; TRBD1 matches 8 bases. The CDR3 length is 15 residues. Germline CDR1 LGHDT, CDR2 YNNKEL (reference sequence).

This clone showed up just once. The CDR3 sequence: CASSLASGGWYTEAFF. CDR3 in DNA: TGCGCCAGCAGCTTGGCTTCAGGGGGCTGGTACACTGAAGCTTTCTTT. This chain links TRBV5-1 with TRBJ1-1, with TRBD1 matching over 8 bases. After removal of 0 bases from V and 3 bases from J, the junction contained 7 bases not matched to a gene. CDR1 is SGHRS and CDR2 is YFSETQ in the germline V gene. This CDR3 has 16 amino acids.

The CDR3 DNA reads as TGTGCCAGCAGTTTTATCTCTGGGGCCAACGTCCTGACTTTC. It translates to CASSFISGANVLTF. The chain recombines TRBV27 with TRBJ2-6; no clear D. V lost 3 bases and J lost 0, with 3 bases in between. Germline assignment: CDR1 MNHEY and CDR2 SMNVEV (reference sequence). CDR3 size: 14 residues.

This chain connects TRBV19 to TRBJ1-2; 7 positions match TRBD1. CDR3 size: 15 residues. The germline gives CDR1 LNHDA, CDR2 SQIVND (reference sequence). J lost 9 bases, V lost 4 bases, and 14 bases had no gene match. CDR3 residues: CASSNPAGGGASYTF. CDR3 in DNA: TGTGCCAGTAGTAACCCGGCAGGGGGTGGTGCGAGCTACACCTTC.

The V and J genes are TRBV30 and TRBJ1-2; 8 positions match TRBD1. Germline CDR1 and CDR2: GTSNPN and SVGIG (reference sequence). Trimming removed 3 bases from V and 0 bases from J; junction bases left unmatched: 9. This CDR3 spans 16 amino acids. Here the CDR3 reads CAWSWTGSPSNYGYTF. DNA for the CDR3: TGTGCCTGGAGCTGGACAGGGAGCCCGTCTAACTATGGCTACACCTTC.

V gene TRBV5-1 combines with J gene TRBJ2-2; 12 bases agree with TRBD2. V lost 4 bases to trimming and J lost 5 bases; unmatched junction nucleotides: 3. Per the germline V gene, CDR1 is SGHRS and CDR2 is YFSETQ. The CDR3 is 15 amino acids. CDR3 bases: TGCGCCAGCAGCCCGGGGACTAGCGGGACCGGGGAGCTGTTTTTT. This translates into CASSPGTSGTGELFF. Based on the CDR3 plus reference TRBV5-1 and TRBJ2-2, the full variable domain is KAGVTQTPRYLIKTRGQQVTLSCSPISGHRSVSWYQQTPGQGLQFLFEYFSETQRNKGNFPGRFSGRQFSNSRSEMNVSTLELGDSALYLCASSPGTSGTGELFFGEGSRLTVL.

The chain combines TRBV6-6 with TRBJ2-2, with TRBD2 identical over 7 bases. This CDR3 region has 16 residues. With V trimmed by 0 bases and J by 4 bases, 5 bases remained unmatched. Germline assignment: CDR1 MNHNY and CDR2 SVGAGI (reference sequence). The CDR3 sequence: CASSYSAGATTGELFF. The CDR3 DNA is TGTGCCAGCAGTTACTCGGCGGGAGCGACCACCGGGGAGCTGTTTTTT.

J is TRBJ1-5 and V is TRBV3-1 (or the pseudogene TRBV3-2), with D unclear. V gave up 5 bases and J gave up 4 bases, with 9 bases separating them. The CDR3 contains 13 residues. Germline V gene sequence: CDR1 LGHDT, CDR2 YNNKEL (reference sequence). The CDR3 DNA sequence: TGTGCCAGCAGCGACCTCGGGAATCAGCCCCAGCATTTT. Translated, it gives CASSDLGNQPQHF.

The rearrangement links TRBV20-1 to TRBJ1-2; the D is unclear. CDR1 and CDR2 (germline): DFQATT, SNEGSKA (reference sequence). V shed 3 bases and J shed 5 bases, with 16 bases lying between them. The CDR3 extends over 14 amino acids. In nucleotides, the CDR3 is TGCAGTGCTAGTGTAGGAGAACTTATATATGGCTACACCTTC. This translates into CSASVGELIYGYTF.

The CDR3 DNA follows: TGTGCCAGCAGTGAAGAGATGGCACCTTCTGGAAACACCATATATTTT. Protein: CASSEEMAPSGNTIYF. The chain uses TRBV2 and TRBJ1-3; D gene unclear. This CDR3 spans 16 amino acids. Per the germline V gene, CDR1 is SNHLY and CDR2 is FYNNEI. Between the trimmed V and J ends, which lost 1 base and 1 base, there was a span of 11 bases.

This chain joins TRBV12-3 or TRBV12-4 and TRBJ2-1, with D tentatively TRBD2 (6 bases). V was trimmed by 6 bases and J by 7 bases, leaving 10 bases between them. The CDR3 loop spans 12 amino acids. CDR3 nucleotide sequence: TGTGCCAGCAGGGGGGGTTGGAATGAGCAGTTCTTC. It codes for CASRGGWNEQFF.

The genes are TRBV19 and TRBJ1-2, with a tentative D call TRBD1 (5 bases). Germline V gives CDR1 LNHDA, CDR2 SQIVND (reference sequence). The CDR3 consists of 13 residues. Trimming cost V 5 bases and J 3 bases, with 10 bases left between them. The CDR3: CASSSQGDYGYTF. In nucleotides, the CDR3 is TGTGCCAGTAGTTCTCAGGGCGACTATGGCTACACCTTC.

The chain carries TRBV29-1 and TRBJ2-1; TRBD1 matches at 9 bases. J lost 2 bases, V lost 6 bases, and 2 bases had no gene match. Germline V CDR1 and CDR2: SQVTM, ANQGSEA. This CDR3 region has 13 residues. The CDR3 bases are TGCAGCGTCCGGGACAGGGCCTACAATGAGCAGTTCTTC. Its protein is CSVRDRAYNEQFF.

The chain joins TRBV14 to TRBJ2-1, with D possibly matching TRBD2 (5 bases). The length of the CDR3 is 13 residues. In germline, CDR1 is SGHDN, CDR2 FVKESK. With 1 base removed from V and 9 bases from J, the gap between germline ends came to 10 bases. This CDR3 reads CASSQGGFGEQFF. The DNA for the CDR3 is TGTGCCAGCAGCCAAGGCGGGTTCGGTGAGCAGTTCTTC.

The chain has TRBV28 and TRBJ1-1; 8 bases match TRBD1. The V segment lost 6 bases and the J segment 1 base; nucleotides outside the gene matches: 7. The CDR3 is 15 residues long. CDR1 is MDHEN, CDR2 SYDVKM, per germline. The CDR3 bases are TGTGCCAGCAGACCAGGGGGCCAGGGGAACACTGAAGCTTTCTTT. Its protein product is CASRPGGQGNTEAFF.

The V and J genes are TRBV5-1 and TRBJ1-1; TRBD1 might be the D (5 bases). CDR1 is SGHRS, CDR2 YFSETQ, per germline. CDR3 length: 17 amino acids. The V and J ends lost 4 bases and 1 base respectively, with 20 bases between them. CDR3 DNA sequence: TGCGCCAGCAGCCCCTACGCAGGGTCAAGGGAGAACACTGAAGCTTTCTTT. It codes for CASSPYAGSRENTEAFF.

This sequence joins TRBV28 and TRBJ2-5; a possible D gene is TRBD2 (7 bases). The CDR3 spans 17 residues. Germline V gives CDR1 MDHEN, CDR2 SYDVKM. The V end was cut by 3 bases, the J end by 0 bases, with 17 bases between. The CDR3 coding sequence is TGTGCCAGCAGTTTCGGAAGGGGGGGCGCGTACCAAGAGACCCAGTACTTC. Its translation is CASSFGRGGAYQETQYF.

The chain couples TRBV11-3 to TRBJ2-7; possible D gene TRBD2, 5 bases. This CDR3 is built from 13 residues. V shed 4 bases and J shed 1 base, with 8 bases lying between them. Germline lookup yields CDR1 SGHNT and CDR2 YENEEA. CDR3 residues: CASSSGISYEQYF. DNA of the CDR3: TGTGCCAGCAGCTCCGGGATTTCCTACGAGCAGTACTTC. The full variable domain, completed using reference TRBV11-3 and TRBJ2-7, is EAGVVQSPRYKIIEKKQPVAFWCNPISGHNTLYWYLQNLGQGPELLIRYENEEAVDDSQLPKDRFSAERLKGVDSTLKIQPAELGDSAVYLCASSSGISYEQYFGPGTRLTVT.

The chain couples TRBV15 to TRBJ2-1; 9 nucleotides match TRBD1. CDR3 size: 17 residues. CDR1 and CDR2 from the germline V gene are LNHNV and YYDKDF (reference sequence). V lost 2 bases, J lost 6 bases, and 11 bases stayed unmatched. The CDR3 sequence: CATSRPPDRGKGNEQFF. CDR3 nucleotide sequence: TGTGCCACCAGCAGACCACCCGACAGGGGGAAGGGCAATGAGCAGTTCTTC.

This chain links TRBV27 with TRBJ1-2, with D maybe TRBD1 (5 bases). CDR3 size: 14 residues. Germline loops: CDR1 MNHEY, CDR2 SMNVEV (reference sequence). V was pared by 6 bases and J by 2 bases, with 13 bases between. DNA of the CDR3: TGTGCCAGCAGAAGCCCCCAGGGAAACTATGGCTACACCTTC. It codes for CASRSPQGNYGYTF.

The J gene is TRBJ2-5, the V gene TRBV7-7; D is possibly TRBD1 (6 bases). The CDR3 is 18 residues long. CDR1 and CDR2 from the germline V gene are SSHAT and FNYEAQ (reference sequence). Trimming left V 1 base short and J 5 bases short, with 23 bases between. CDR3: CASSLVSRGTGTGETQYF. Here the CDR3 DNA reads TGTGCCAGCAGCTTAGTCAGTAGAGGAACAGGGACCGGTGAGACCCAGTACTTC.

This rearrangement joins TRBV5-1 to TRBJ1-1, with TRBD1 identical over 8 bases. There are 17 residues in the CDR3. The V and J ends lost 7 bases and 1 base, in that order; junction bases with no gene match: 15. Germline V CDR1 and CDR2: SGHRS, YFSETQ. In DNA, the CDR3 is TGCGCCAGCGCTCCCCTGACAGGGGCCATAGCGAACACTGAAGCTTTCTTT. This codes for CASAPLTGAIANTEAFF.

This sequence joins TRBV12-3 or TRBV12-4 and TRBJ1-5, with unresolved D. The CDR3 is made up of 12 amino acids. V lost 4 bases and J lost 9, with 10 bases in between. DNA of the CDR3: TGTGCCAGCAGTTCCCCTCTCCCGCCCCAGCATTTT. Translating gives CASSSPLPPQHF.

The CDR3 DNA is TGTGCCAGCAGTTTATCCCCAGGTTTAGGGGCCCTAAATCAGCCCCAGCATTTT. Translating it yields CASSLSPGLGALNQPQHF. The gene calls are TRBV28 and TRBJ1-5; possible D gene TRBD1, 5 bases. CDR1 is MDHEN, CDR2 SYDVKM, per germline. The CDR3 extends over 18 amino acids. V gave up 1 base and J gave up 4 bases, with 20 bases separating them.